This T cell receptor (beta chain) derives from a study of neoadjuvant anti-PD-1 for oral cavity cancer. Study as a whole: Non-progressing patients received a fourth nivolumab dose near day 43, then surgery on days 50-56.

Notes on this clone: The antigen is unknown.

The assay was immunoSEQ multiplex PCR, and TCRdb's table has in-frame clones only and misses some. The sample holds roughly 16,000 clones, 60% to 80% seen once. The CDR3 sequence is 14 residues long. The junction had 7 bases not matched to a gene; V was cut back by 3 bases and J by 8 bases. Germline lookup yields CDR1 MNHNY and CDR2 SVGAGI (reference sequence). Study outcomes and limitations: Post-nivolumab, blood T cell clonality was significantly elevated in non-responders. Higher pretreatment Treg/Th17 ratios tracked higher pretreatment blood clonality.

The chain couples TRBV6-6 to TRBJ1-2, with 9 bases aligning to TRBD1. The sequence came from a person aged 35-79 years with oral cavity squamous cell carcinoma. Sample: PBMCs, taken before nivolumab (anti-PD-1) treatment. The CDR3 spells CASSYSGTGNGYTF. In DNA form, the CDR3 reads TGTGCCAGCAGTTATTCCGGGACAGGGAACGGCTACACCTTC.